This TCR beta chain appears in the sequencing data of a study of cytomegalovirus exposure and HLA in healthy donors. Study findings and constraints: Sequencing likely caused a cluster of highly shared sequence variants. CMV serostatus alone was available as immune exposure information. In a later analysis, productive TCRs from donors in an Asian-associated ancestry cluster reportedly carried fewer N-insertions than the cohort mean. HLA alleles showed associations with around 15,000 TCR beta sequences in a later analysis, at a 0.05 false discovery rate.

CDR1 and CDR2 from the germline V gene are MDHEN and SYDVKM. The CDR3 covers 14 residues. V lost 3 bases to trimming and J lost 4 bases, with 12 bases between them. A multiplex PCR was run with 60 Vbeta primers and 13 Jbeta primers. Clones were read by immunoSEQ multiplex PCR, and TCRdb kept only the in-frame ones, dropping some. The sample consists of 200,000 to 250,000 clones, 75% to 85% of them appearing once. A word on this clone: Its specificity is unknown.

The sequence came from a woman in her fifties or sixties in good health and CMV-seropositive. The chain employs TRBV28 and TRBJ1-2; D is ambiguous. The sample comprised PBMCs. The CDR3 here is CASSFRIGLYGYTF. The CDR3 region has the DNA TGTGCCAGCAGTTTCCGAATAGGACTCTATGGCTACACCTTC.